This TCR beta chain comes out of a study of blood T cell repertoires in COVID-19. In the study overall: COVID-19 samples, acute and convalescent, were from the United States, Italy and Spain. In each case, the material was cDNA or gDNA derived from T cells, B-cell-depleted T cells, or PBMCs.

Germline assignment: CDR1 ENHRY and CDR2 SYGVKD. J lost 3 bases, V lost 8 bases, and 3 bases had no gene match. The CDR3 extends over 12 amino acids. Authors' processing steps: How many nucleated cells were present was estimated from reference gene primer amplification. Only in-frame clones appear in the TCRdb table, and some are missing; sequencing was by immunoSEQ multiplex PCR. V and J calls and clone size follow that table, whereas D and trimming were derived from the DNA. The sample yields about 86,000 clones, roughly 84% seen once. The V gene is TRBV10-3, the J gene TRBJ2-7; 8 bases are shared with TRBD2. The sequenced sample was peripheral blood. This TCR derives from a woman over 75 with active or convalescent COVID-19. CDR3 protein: CAIGAGGYEQYF. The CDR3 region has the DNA TGTGCCATCGGGGCGGGGGGCTACGAGCAGTACTTC.